Following are 13 T cell receptor beta chains from one sample sequenced in a study of cytomegalovirus exposure and HLA in healthy donors. Amplification used 60 Vbeta primers and 13 Jbeta primers. Data came from immunoSEQ multiplex PCR; TCRdb stores just in-frame clones and leaves some out. Here the sample spans fewer than 150,000 clones, around 80% being singletons. Sequenced input: PBMCs. Source of these receptors: a man aged 25 to 40 in good health and CMV-seronegative.

J is TRBJ2-7 and V is TRBV28; 10 bases are a match to TRBD2. With 4 bases clipped from V and 0 bases from J, the junction kept 3 bases outside the gene matches. This CDR3 is built from 15 residues. Germline values: CDR1 MDHEN, CDR2 SYDVKM. In nucleotides, the CDR3 is TGTGCCAGCAGTTCGAGCGGGAGGGCCTCCTACGAGCAGTACTTC. Amino acid sequence: CASSSSGRASYEQYF. Supplemented by reference TRBV28 and TRBJ2-7, the full variable domain reads DVKVTQSSRYLVKRTGEKVFLECVQDMDHENMFWYRQDPGLGLRLIYFSYDVKMKEKGDIPEGYSVSREKKERFSLILESASTNQTSMYLCASSSSGRASYEQYFGPGTRLTVT.

The chain links TRBV28 to TRBJ1-2; no definite D call. V was shortened by 5 bases and J by 5 bases, with 12 bases between the two germline ends. The CDR3 totals 13 residues. Looked up from germline, CDR1 is MDHEN and CDR2 is SYDVKM. As DNA, the CDR3 is TGTGCCAGCAGTCCTGGAGCGGGGTATGGCTACACCTTC. It specifies CASSPGAGYGYTF.

This sequence joins TRBV5-1 and TRBJ2-1; D is unresolved. Germline V gene sequence: CDR1 SGHRS, CDR2 YFSETQ. CDR3 length: 12 amino acids. V was clipped by 3 bases and J by 4 bases, with 5 bases between them. CDR3 in amino acids: CASSSKYNEQFF. As DNA, the CDR3 is TGCGCCAGCAGCTCCAAATACAATGAGCAGTTCTTC.

The V gene is TRBV7-6, the J gene TRBJ2-3, with 8 bases aligning to TRBD2. CDR3 size: 15 residues. V lost 5 bases to trimming and J lost 1 base; unmatched junction nucleotides: 5. Germline V lookup: CDR1 SGHVS, CDR2 FNYEAQ. This chain's CDR3 is CASSPSAGGTDTQYF. CDR3 DNA: TGTGCCAGCAGCCCGTCAGCGGGGGGCACAGATACGCAGTATTTT.

Here the CDR3 reads CSALGGETSTDTQYF. DNA of the CDR3: TGCAGCGCTTTGGGAGGAGAAACTAGCACAGATACGCAGTATTTT. This chain joins TRBV29-1 and TRBJ2-3, with a weak D call TRBD2 (6 bases). The CDR3 contains 15 residues. V dropped 7 bases and J dropped 0 bases, with 17 bases sitting between them. CDR1 and CDR2 (germline): SQVTM, ANQGSEA.

V usage is TRBV4-1 and J usage is TRBJ2-1, with TRBD2 matching over 11 bases. V shed 4 bases, J shed 8 bases, and the junction held 7 bases outside the gene matches. Germline CDR1 reads MGHRA; CDR2 reads YSYEKL. This CDR3 comprises 15 residues. CDR3 DNA: TGCGCCAGCAGCCCACGACTAGCGGGACCTGATGAGCAGTTCTTC. This gives the protein CASSPRLAGPDEQFF.

This chain connects TRBV28 to TRBJ2-7; TRBD1 might be the D (6 bases). The germline V and J ends were trimmed by 6 bases and 3 bases, with 18 bases remaining between them. The germline V gene has CDR1 MDHEN and CDR2 SYDVKM. The CDR3 spans 15 residues. CDR3 protein: CASSSTARGFYEQYF. CDR3 nucleotide sequence: TGTGCCAGCAGCTCAACCGCTAGGGGGTTCTACGAGCAGTACTTC.

The chain uses TRBV5-6 and TRBJ2-7; a possible D gene is TRBD2 (5 bases). Trimming cost V 0 bases and J 3 bases, with 16 bases left between them. Germline V gene data show CDR1 as SGHDT and CDR2 as YYEEEE. The CDR3 is made up of 16 amino acids. The CDR3 region is CASSLGLGALFYEQYF. The DNA of the CDR3 is TGTGCCAGCAGCTTGGGCCTGGGAGCACTCTTCTACGAGCAGTACTTC.

This clone was recorded a few times. The V and J genes are TRBV29-1 and TRBJ2-1, with 7 bases fitting TRBD1. The length of the CDR3 is 14 residues. V was clipped by 4 bases and J by 5 bases; unmatched bases: 8. Germline V lookup: CDR1 SQVTM, CDR2 ANQGSEA. CDR3 bases: TGCAGCGTTGGGGGCAGGGGGATCAACAATGAGCAGTTCTTC. Amino acid sequence: CSVGGRGINNEQFF.

This clone was seen a few times. The chain uses TRBV6-1 and TRBJ2-7; the match to TRBD1 covers 8 bases. With 6 bases clipped from V and 3 bases from J, the junction kept 7 bases outside the gene matches. The CDR3 runs to 14 residues. Germline values: CDR1 MNHNS, CDR2 SASEGT. The CDR3 DNA reads TGTGCCAGCAGGGACAGGGCGGACCTCTACGAGCAGTACTTC. Translated: CASRDRADLYEQYF.

This clone is a singleton in its sample. The genes are TRBV2 and TRBJ2-6, with D unresolved. CDR1 and CDR2 from the germline V gene are SNHLY and FYNNEI. The V end was cut by 6 bases, the J end by 0 bases, with 15 bases between. This CDR3 has 17 amino acids. As DNA, the CDR3 is TGTGCCAGCAGCCGATACTTCTCGGGCTCTGGGGCCAACGTCCTGACTTTC. Protein: CASSRYFSGSGANVLTF.

CDR3 residues: CASSFRSGGIYNEQFF. The DNA of the CDR3 is TGCGCCAGCAGCTTTAGGAGCGGGGGAATCTACAATGAGCAGTTCTTC. This rearrangement joins TRBV5-1 to TRBJ2-1, with 8 bases that match TRBD2. Per germline, CDR1 SGHRS and CDR2 YFSETQ. The CDR3 is made up of 16 amino acids. The trim removed 2 bases at V and 3 bases at J, leaving 7 bases unmatched.

This chain links TRBV5-6 with TRBJ2-7; 7 bases line up with TRBD1. The CDR3 length is 13 residues. The germline gives CDR1 SGHDT, CDR2 YYEEEE. V lost 5 bases and J lost 1; bases outside the gene matches: 3. DNA for the CDR3: TGTGCCAGCAGACAACAGGGGTCCTACGAGCAGTACTTC. Amino acids: CASRQQGSYEQYF.